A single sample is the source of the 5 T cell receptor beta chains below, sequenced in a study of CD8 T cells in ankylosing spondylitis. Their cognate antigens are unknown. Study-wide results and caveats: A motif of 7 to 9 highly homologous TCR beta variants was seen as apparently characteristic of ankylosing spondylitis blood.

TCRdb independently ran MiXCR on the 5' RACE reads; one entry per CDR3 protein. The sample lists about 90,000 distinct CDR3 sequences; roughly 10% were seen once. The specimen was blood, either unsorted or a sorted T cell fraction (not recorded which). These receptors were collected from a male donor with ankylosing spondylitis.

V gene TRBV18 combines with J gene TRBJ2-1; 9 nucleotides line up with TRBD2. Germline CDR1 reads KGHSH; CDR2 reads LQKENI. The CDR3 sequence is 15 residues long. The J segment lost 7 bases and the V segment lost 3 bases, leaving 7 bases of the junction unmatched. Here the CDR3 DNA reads TGTGCCAGCTCACCCGGGACTAGCCAGGGGAATGAGCAGTTCTTC. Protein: CASSPGTSQGNEQFF.

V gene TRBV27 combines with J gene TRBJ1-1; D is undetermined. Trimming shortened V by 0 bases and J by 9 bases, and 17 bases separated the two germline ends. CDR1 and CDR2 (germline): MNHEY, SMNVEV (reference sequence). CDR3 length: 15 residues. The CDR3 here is CASSLSGGSGTQAFF. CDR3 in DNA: TGTGCCAGCAGTTTATCTGGAGGTAGCGGAACTCAAGCTTTCTTT.

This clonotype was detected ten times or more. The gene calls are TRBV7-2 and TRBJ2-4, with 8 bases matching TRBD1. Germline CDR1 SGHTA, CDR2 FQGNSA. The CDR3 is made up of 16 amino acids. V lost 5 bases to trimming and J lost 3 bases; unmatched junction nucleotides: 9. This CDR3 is CASSPRQGQDKNIQYF. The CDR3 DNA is TGTGCCAGCAGCCCACGACAGGGACAGGACAAAAACATTCAGTACTTC.

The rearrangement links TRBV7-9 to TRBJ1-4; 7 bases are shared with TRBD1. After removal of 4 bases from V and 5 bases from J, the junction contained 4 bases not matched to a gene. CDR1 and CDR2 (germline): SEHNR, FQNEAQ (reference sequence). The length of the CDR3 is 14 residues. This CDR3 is CASSSRDRNEKLFF. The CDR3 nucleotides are TGTGCCAGCAGCTCCCGGGACAGAAATGAAAAACTGTTTTTT.

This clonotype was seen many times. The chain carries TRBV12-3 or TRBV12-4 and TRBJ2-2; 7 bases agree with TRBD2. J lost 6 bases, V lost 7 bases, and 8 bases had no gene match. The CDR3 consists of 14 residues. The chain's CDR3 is CASTHGLAAGELFF. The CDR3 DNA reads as TGTGCCAGCACCCATGGGCTAGCGGCCGGGGAGCTGTTTTTT.